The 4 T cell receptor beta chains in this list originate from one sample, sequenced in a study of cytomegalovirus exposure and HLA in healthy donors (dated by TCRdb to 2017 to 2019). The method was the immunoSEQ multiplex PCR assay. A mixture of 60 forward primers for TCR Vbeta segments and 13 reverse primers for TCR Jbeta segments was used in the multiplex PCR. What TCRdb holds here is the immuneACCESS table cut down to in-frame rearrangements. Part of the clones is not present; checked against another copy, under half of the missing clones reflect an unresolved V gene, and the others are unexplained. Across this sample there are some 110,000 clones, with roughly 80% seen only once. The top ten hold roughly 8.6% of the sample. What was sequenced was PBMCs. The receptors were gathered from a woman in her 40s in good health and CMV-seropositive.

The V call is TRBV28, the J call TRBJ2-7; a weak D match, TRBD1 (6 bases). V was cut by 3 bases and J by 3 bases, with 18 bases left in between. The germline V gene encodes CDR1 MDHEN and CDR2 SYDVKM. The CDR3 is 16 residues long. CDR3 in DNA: TGTGCCAGCAGTTTTTGGCACGTGGGGGCTGGCTACGAGCAGTACTTC. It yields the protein CASSFWHVGAGYEQYF.

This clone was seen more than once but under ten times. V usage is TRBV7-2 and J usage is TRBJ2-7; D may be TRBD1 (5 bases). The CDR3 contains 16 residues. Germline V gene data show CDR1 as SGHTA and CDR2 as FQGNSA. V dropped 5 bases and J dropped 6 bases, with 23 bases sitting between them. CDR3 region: CASSPQLAQGVFEQYF. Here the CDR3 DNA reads TGTGCCAGCAGCCCCCAGCTGGCGCAGGGCGTTTTCGAGCAGTACTTC.

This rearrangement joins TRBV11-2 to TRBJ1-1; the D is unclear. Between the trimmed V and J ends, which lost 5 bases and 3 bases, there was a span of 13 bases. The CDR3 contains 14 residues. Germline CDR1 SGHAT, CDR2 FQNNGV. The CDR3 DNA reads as TGTGCCAGCAGCCGCATAGACACTTACACTGAAGCTTTCTTT. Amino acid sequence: CASSRIDTYTEAFF.

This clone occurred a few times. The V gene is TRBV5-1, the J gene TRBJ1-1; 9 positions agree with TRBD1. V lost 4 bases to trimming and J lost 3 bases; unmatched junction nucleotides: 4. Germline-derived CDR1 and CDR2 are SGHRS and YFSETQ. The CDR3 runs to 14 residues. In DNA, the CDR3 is TGCGCCAGCAGCCCGGGACAGGGCTACACTGAAGCTTTCTTT. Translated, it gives CASSPGQGYTEAFF.